This T cell receptor (beta chain) was sequenced during a study of spatial heterogeneity in lung cancer. Overall study findings and caveats: Ubiquitous expanded tumor TCRs were observed in blood more at resection than follow-up.

Germline V lookup: CDR1 LGHDT, CDR2 YNNKEL (reference sequence). V was clipped by 5 bases and J by 5 bases; unmatched bases: 3. The CDR3 has 15 residues. The time point denotes: sample taken at primary tumor resection. Material for sequencing was whole RNA from tumor, nontumor lung or frozen PBMC, left unsorted. TCRdb re-called the 5' RACE reads with MiXCR, one entry per CDR3 protein. The sample shows over 75,000 distinct CDR3 sequences, roughly a fifth of them seen only once. This clonotype was recorded many times. The antigen is not known. V and J are TRBV3-1 and TRBJ2-2; TRBD2 matches 12 bases. The TCR was taken from a male donor with early-stage non-small cell lung cancer. The sample in question was PBMCs, obtained at surgery. The CDR3 DNA sequence: TGTGCCAGCAGCGCCGGACTAGCGGGAACCGGGGAGCTGTTTTTT. Amino acids: CASSAGLAGTGELFF.